Shown below are 18 T cell receptor beta chains from a single sample sequenced in a study of T cell responses to AZD1222 COVID-19 vaccine. Libraries were prepared by immunoSEQ multiplex PCR; TCRdb keeps only in-frame clonotypes and omits some of them. This sample yields about 120,000 clones, of which around 85% are seen a single time; roughly 4.3% belongs to the top ten. This specimen was peripheral blood, taken on day 0 of MenACWY control vaccination. These receptors were taken from an adult in good health.

The genes are TRBV7-9 and TRBJ2-2; TRBD2 might be the D (6 bases). CDR1 and CDR2 (germline): SEHNR, FQNEAQ (reference sequence). This CDR3 is 15 amino acids long. The V gene lost 5 bases and the J gene lost 4 bases, with 14 bases spanning the gap. CDR3 residues: CASSPRLVRTGELFF. For the CDR3, the DNA is TGTGCCAGCAGCCCCAGACTAGTTCGCACCGGGGAGCTGTTTTTT.

The gene calls are TRBV28 and TRBJ2-3, with no clear D. V was clipped by 5 bases and J by 6 bases, with 15 bases between them. The CDR3 totals 14 residues. Germline-derived CDR1 and CDR2 are MDHEN and SYDVKM. The CDR3: CASSHSLQWDTQYF. CDR3 nucleotide sequence: TGTGCCAGCAGTCACTCCCTACAATGGGATACGCAGTATTTT.

In this sample, this clone turned up a few times. The V and J genes are TRBV19 and TRBJ2-7, with 10 nucleotides matching TRBD1. With 6 bases clipped from V and 2 bases from J, the junction kept 4 bases outside the gene matches. The germline V gene encodes CDR1 LNHDA and CDR2 SQIVND (reference sequence). The CDR3 spans 14 residues. This CDR3 reads CASRSGTGAYEQYF. The CDR3 coding sequence is TGTGCCAGTAGGTCCGGGACAGGGGCCTACGAGCAGTACTTC. The entire variable domain, with the rest obtained from reference TRBV19 and TRBJ2-7, is as follows: DGGITQSPKYLFRKEGQNVTLSCEQNLNHDAMYWYRQDPGQGLRLIYYSQIVNDFQKGDIAEGYSVSREKKESFPLTVTSAQKNPTAFYLCASRSGTGAYEQYFGPGTRLTVT.

This clone showed up just a few times. The rearrangement uses TRBV5-4 and TRBJ2-2; D gene ambiguous. Germline CDR1 reads SGHNT; CDR2 reads YYREEE (reference sequence). The CDR3 has 17 amino acids. V was clipped by 4 bases and J by 0 bases, with 16 bases between them. The CDR3 region is CASSRAERPANTGELFF. CDR3 coding DNA: TGTGCCAGCAGCCGGGCGGAGCGACCAGCGAACACCGGGGAGCTGTTTTTT.

V and J are TRBV25-1 and TRBJ2-5; D remains ambiguous. Trimming removed 6 bases from V and 3 bases from J, with 11 bases in between. The CDR3 length is 13 residues. CDR1 MGHDK and CDR2 SYGVNS come from the germline V gene. CDR3 nucleotide sequence: TGTGCCAGCAGGGCCGGACCCGAAGAGACCCAGTACTTC. Its protein product is CASRAGPEETQYF.

The genes are TRBV4-2 and TRBJ2-7; TRBD1 matches at 8 bases. After removal of 0 bases from V and 6 bases from J, the junction contained 7 bases not matched to a gene. The CDR3 extends over 15 amino acids. Germline V gene lookup returns CDR1 LGHNA and CDR2 YNFKEQ. CDR3 nucleotide sequence: TGTGCCAGCAGCCAAGACGGACAGGGTGAGACCGAGCAGTACTTC. Protein sequence: CASSQDGQGETEQYF.

Concerning this clone: The DNA is omitted, as the CDR3 cannot be located on it reliably, and the CDR3 follows TCRdb's listing. The genes are TRBV5-8 and TRBJ1-2; no DNA check was done on the table's D call, TRBD1. The CDR3 numbers 15 amino acids, ends counted. Germline V gives CDR1 SGHTS, CDR2 YDEGEE. The CDR3 is CASRIVGQGASGGTF.

Worth noting for this clone: Germline and junction disagree at one end, which may indicate a read error. The chain employs TRBV2 and TRBJ2-5; D gene uncertain. Per germline, CDR1 SNHLY and CDR2 FYNNEI. The CDR3 is 13 amino acids. The CDR3 DNA is TGTGCCAGCAGGGAAGGGCTTTTAGAGACCCAGTACTTC. It encodes CASREGLLETQYF.

The chain uses TRBV13 and TRBJ2-3; TRBD1 matches 9 bases. Trimming took 5 bases from V and 11 from J; bases not matched to a gene: 8. Per the germline V gene, CDR1 is PRHDT and CDR2 is FYEKMQ (reference sequence). The CDR3 extends over 13 amino acids. The CDR3 here is CASSRSTGGKQYF. In nucleotides, the CDR3 is TGTGCCAGCAGCCGATCCACAGGGGGCAAGCAGTATTTT.

The J gene is TRBJ2-7, the V gene TRBV7-2; a possible D gene is TRBD1 (7 bases). This CDR3 has 16 amino acids. Looked up from germline, CDR1 is SGHTA and CDR2 is FQGNSA. V dropped 0 bases and J dropped 4 bases, with 16 bases sitting between them. The CDR3: CASSLAGGQIWYEQYF. The CDR3 DNA follows: TGTGCCAGCAGCTTAGCGGGGGGACAGATTTGGTACGAGCAGTACTTC.

V gene TRBV13 combines with J gene TRBJ1-2; D may be TRBD1 (6 bases). Deletions cut 0 bases from V and 3 bases from J, with 8 bases between. Germline lookup yields CDR1 PRHDT and CDR2 FYEKMQ (reference sequence). This CDR3 is built from 14 residues. The CDR3 bases are TGTGCCAGCAGCTTAGGGACAGGAGACTATGGCTACACCTTC. Its translation: CASSLGTGDYGYTF.

The count of this clone is one. This chain connects TRBV4-3 to TRBJ2-7, with 7 bases aligning to TRBD2. The V gene's germline CDR1 is LGHNA and CDR2 YSLEER. Losses at the gene ends were 2 bases for V and 0 bases for J; bases not matched to a gene: 10. The CDR3 runs to 17 residues. The CDR3 is CASSQSITGGGSYEQYF. The CDR3 nucleotides are TGCGCCAGCAGCCAATCTATCACTGGGGGGGGCTCCTACGAGCAGTACTTC.

The gene calls are TRBV6-5 and TRBJ1-6, with D perhaps matching TRBD1 (6 bases). The germline V gene has CDR1 MNHEY and CDR2 SVGAGI. The CDR3 sequence is 14 residues long. The ends were cut back, 5 bases at V and 2 bases at J, with 7 bases in the middle. CDR3 DNA sequence: TGTGCCAGCAGTACAGGGACCTATAATTCACCCCTCCACTTT. As protein: CASSTGTYNSPLHF.

The V call is TRBV30, the J call TRBJ1-6; D not resolved. The CDR3 has 12 amino acids. The V gene's germline CDR1 is GTSNPN and CDR2 SVGIG (reference sequence). V was clipped by 0 bases and J by 10 bases, with 7 bases between them. The CDR3 DNA is TGTGCCTGGAGTGTCGGAGCGTCACCCCTCCACTTT. Encoded protein: CAWSVGASPLHF.

This clone appeared a few times. The chain couples TRBV6-2 or TRBV6-3 to TRBJ1-1, with TRBD1 as a possible D gene (6 bases). With 6 bases removed from V and 5 bases from J, the gap between germline ends came to 16 bases. The germline V gene encodes CDR1 MNHEY and CDR2 SVGEGT. The CDR3 is 14 residues long. The CDR3 DNA reads as TGTGCCAGCAGCCCACAGGGTAAGGGTACTGAAGCTTTCTTT. Protein sequence: CASSPQGKGTEAFF.

The chain employs TRBV21-1 and TRBJ1-1; TRBD1 reflects the table's D call only, with no check against the DNA. TRBV21-1 is tagged as a pseudogene. The CDR3 is 13 residues long. The CDR3 reads CASSKGQGTEAFF. The CDR3 nucleotides are TGTGCCAGCAGCAAGGGACAGGGGACTGAAGCTTTCTTT.

The rearrangement joins TRBV18 to TRBJ2-7; 13 bases fit TRBD2. Trimming removed 1 base from V and 6 bases from J; junction bases left unmatched: 9. This CDR3 spans 17 amino acids. Germline V gene data show CDR1 as KGHSH and CDR2 as LQKENI. In DNA, the CDR3 is TGTGCCAGCTCACCACTGGAACTAGCGGGGGGGCGAAGCGAGCAGTACTTC. Translation gives CASSPLELAGGRSEQYF.

The rearrangement joins TRBV11-3 to TRBJ2-1, with 8 positions matching TRBD1. V gave up 5 bases and J gave up 6 bases; unmatched junction bases: 6. This CDR3 is 14 amino acids long. The germline V gene has CDR1 SGHNT and CDR2 YENEEA. The CDR3 reads CASSPRTGTNEQFF. The DNA for the CDR3 is TGTGCCAGCAGCCCACGGACAGGGACCAATGAGCAGTTCTTC. The full variable domain, with the rest looked up from reference TRBV11-3 and TRBJ2-1, is EAGVVQSPRYKIIEKKQPVAFWCNPISGHNTLYWYLQNLGQGPELLIRYENEEAVDDSQLPKDRFSAERLKGVDSTLKIQPAELGDSAVYLCASSPRTGTNEQFFGPGTRLTVL.